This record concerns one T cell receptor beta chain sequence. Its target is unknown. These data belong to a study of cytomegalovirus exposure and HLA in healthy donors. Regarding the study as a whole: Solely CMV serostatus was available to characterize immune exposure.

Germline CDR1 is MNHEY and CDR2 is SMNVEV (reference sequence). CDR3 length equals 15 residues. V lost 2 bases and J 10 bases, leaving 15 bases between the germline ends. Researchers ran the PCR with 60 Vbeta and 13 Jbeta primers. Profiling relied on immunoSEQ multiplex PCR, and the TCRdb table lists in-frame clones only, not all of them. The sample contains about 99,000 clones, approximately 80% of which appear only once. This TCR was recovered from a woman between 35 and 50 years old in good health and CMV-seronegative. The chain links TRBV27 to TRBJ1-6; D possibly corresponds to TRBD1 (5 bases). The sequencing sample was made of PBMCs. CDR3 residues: CASSLAYGGGSPLHF. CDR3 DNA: TGTGCCAGCAGTTTAGCCTACGGGGGTGGGTCACCCCTCCACTTT.